The present TCR beta chain was sequenced within a study of regulatory T cells in long-lasting Graves disease. For this clonotype: A much larger clone differs by one base, so this may be a read error.

Time point given: newly diagnosed GD, antithyroid drugs for less than 3 months. Making the TCR library involved RNA that had been extracted from PBMCs. Diagnosing Graves' disease relied on the American Thyroid Association guidelines. CDR3-region Arm-PCR and iRepertoire HTBI primers produced the TCR beta libraries. One entry per CDR3 protein results from TCRdb running MiXCR on the multiplex PCR reads. The data contain over 350,000 distinct CDR3 sequences, roughly 15% of them singletons. These data also featured in a second study, about T cells in Graves' hyperthyroidism and ophthalmopathy. Per that paper: A first-round RT-PCR of the TCR CDR3 used the HTBI primer set.

This TCR came from a woman aged 40 to 50 with Graves disease. The specimen comprised peripheral blood mononuclear cells (PBMCs), sampled at new diagnosis, from a patient treated with antithyroid drugs.

The CDR3 spells CASSIPGAYGVQETQHF. The CDR3, as DNA: TGTGCCAGTAGTATCCCAGGAGCATATGGGGTCCAAGAGACCCAGCACTTC. The chain has TRBV19 and TRBJ2-5, with D unclear. Germline CDR1 is LNHDA and CDR2 is SQIVND (reference sequence). The CDR3 covers 17 residues.